One TCR beta chain is described in this entry. The germline gives CDR1 LNHNV, CDR2 YYDKDF (reference sequence). The ends lost 4 bases at V and 4 bases at J; junction bases unmatched: 6. The CDR3 loop spans 15 amino acids. The data are from a study of blood T cell repertoires in COVID-19. In the authors' workflow: Reference gene primer amplification gave nucleated cell count estimates. Produced via immunoSEQ multiplex PCR; TCRdb's table is partial and in-frame only. Clone size and V and J calls were adopted from that table, with D and trimming inferred from the DNA. The sample yields some 110,000 clones, about 80% seen once.

The chain uses TRBV15 and TRBJ2-7, with 11 bases matching TRBD2. Sequencing input: peripheral blood. This clonotype originated in a man in his sixties with acute or convalescent COVID-19. This CDR3 is CATSKRLAGIYEQYF. The CDR3 DNA sequence: TGTGCCACCAGCAAAAGACTAGCGGGAATTTACGAGCAGTACTTC.